These T cell receptor beta chains were read from a single sample in a study of blood T cell repertoires in COVID-19. Profiling relied on immunoSEQ multiplex PCR, and the TCRdb table lists in-frame clones only, not all of them. This sample carries over 120,000 clones, 70% to 80% of them seen once, and the ten largest clones take 4.5%. Sequences were obtained from peripheral blood. Source of these receptors: a woman aged 80 or older with active or convalescent COVID-19. Each CDR3 is given with its conserved first and last residue. The D gene is left open where the match is weak. Clone size is not always given. Where it is, it says once, few, many or a class for expanded clones.

j_call: TRBJ2-2; d_call: .; clone_size: few; v_call: TRBV5-8; cdr3_aa: CASSLNKGLKNTGELFF; cdr3_nt: TGTGCCAGCAGCCTAAACAAGGGACTTAAGAACACCGGGGAGCTGTTTTTT
j_call: TRBJ1-1; d_call: TRBD1; clone_size: .; v_call: TRBV4-1; cdr3_aa: CASSQDRRGRGHEAFF; cdr3_nt: TGCGCCAGCAGCCAAGATCGGCGGGGAAGGGGGCATGAAGCTTTCTTT
j_call: TRBJ1-5; d_call: .; clone_size: .; v_call: TRBV19; cdr3_aa: CASRRQALDNNQPQHF; cdr3_nt: TGTGCCAGTAGACGGCAGGCCCTGGATAACAATCAGCCCCAGCATTTT
j_call: TRBJ2-3; d_call: .; clone_size: .; v_call: TRBV30; cdr3_aa: CAWTTKDTQYF; cdr3_nt: TGTGCCTGGACTACCAAGGATACGCAGTATTTT
j_call: TRBJ2-1; d_call: .; clone_size: .; v_call: TRBV18; cdr3_aa: CASSPYLSNEQFF; cdr3_nt: TGTGCCAGCTCACCCTATTTAAGTAATGAGCAGTTCTTC
j_call: TRBJ2-1; d_call: .; clone_size: .; v_call: TRBV11-3; cdr3_aa: CASSLGGSRNNEQFF; cdr3_nt: TGTGCCAGCAGCTTAGGCGGCAGCCGGAACAATGAGCAGTTCTTC
j_call: TRBJ1-2; d_call: .; clone_size: .; v_call: TRBV5-4; cdr3_aa: CASSDSNYGYTF; cdr3_nt: TGTGCCAGCAGCGACAGTAACTATGGCTACACCTTC
j_call: TRBJ2-1; d_call: TRBD2; clone_size: once; v_call: TRBV13; cdr3_aa: CASSGGLAGAGREQFF; cdr3_nt: TGTGCCAGCAGCGGAGGACTAGCGGGGGCCGGGAGGGAGCAGTTCTTC
j_call: TRBJ1-2; d_call: TRBD1; clone_size: .; v_call: TRBV7-3; cdr3_aa: CASSFSGTGAYGYTF; cdr3_nt: TGTGCCAGCAGCTTCTCCGGGACAGGGGCCTATGGCTACACCTTC
j_call: TRBJ1-2; d_call: .; clone_size: .; v_call: TRBV3-1/TRBV3-2; cdr3_aa: CASSTRGGGYTF; cdr3_nt: TGTGCCAGCAGCACCAGGGGCGGTGGCTACACCTTC
j_call: TRBJ1-2; d_call: TRBD1; clone_size: .; v_call: TRBV2; cdr3_aa: CASLRQGRGYTF; cdr3_nt: TGTGCCAGCTTAAGACAGGGAAGGGGCTACACCTTC
j_call: TRBJ1-4; d_call: .; clone_size: .; v_call: TRBV11-2; cdr3_aa: CASSLGAVLGEKLFF; cdr3_nt: TGTGCCAGCAGCTTAGGGGCCGTGTTGGGTGAAAAACTGTTTTTT
j_call: TRBJ2-2; d_call: .; clone_size: once; v_call: TRBV5-5; cdr3_aa: CASSLSEGITGELFF; cdr3_nt: TGTGCCAGCAGCTTGTCGGAGGGGATCACCGGGGAGCTGTTTTTT
j_call: TRBJ1-2; d_call: TRBD1; clone_size: .; v_call: TRBV19; cdr3_aa: CASTGQGAVYGYTF; cdr3_nt: TGTGCCAGTACAGGACAGGGGGCTGTCTATGGCTACACCTTC
j_call: TRBJ2-3; d_call: .; clone_size: .; v_call: TRBV11-3; cdr3_aa: CASSGQKSTDTQYF; cdr3_nt: TGTGCCAGCTCGGGACAAAAGTCCACAGATACGCAGTATTTT
j_call: TRBJ2-5; d_call: TRBD2; clone_size: .; v_call: TRBV19; cdr3_aa: CASSISGTSGGFTKETQYF; cdr3_nt: TGTGCCAGTAGTATTTCCGGGACTAGCGGGGGGTTCACTAAAGAGACCCAGTACTTC
j_call: TRBJ1-1; d_call: TRBD1; clone_size: .; v_call: TRBV29-1; cdr3_aa: CSGSRQGNTEAFF; cdr3_nt: TGCAGCGGTTCCCGACAGGGGAACACTGAAGCTTTCTTT
j_call: TRBJ2-1; d_call: TRBD1; clone_size: many; v_call: TRBV2; cdr3_aa: CASRTKGTGGYNEQFF; cdr3_nt: TGTGCCAGCAGGACTAAGGGGACAGGGGGCTACAATGAGCAGTTCTTC
j_call: TRBJ1-1; d_call: TRBD1; clone_size: .; v_call: TRBV30; cdr3_aa: CAWSKTGGLNTEAFF; cdr3_nt: TGTGCCTGGAGTAAGACAGGGGGCTTGAACACTGAAGCTTTCTTT
j_call: TRBJ2-7; d_call: TRBD1; clone_size: .; v_call: TRBV7-9; cdr3_aa: CASSSGQAEQYF; cdr3_nt: TGTGCCAGCAGCTCCGGACAGGCCGAGCAGTACTTC
j_call: TRBJ1-5; d_call: .; clone_size: once; v_call: TRBV10-3; cdr3_aa: CASRTVGQPQHF; cdr3_nt: TGTGCCAGCCGGACAGTTGGCCAGCCCCAGCATTTT
j_call: TRBJ1-1; d_call: TRBD1; clone_size: .; v_call: TRBV11-1; cdr3_aa: CASSRDHRGRNTEAFF; cdr3_nt: TGTGCCAGCAGCCGAGACCACAGGGGTCGGAACACTGAAGCTTTCTTT
j_call: TRBJ2-1; d_call: .; clone_size: .; v_call: TRBV5-1; cdr3_aa: CASSFQGFYNEQFF; cdr3_nt: TGCGCCAGCAGCTTCCAGGGTTTCTACAATGAGCAGTTCTTC
j_call: TRBJ2-5; d_call: TRBD1; clone_size: .; v_call: TRBV18; cdr3_aa: CASSPRLASGGGETQYF; cdr3_nt: TGTGCCAGCTCACCACGGCTAGCATCAGGGGGCGGAGAGACCCAGTACTTC
j_call: TRBJ2-1; d_call: TRBD2; clone_size: .; v_call: TRBV7-8; cdr3_aa: CASSLVAGGQFNEQFF; cdr3_nt: TGTGCCAGCAGCCTAGTAGCGGGGGGCCAGTTCAATGAGCAGTTCTTC
j_call: TRBJ1-5; d_call: .; clone_size: .; v_call: TRBV3-1/TRBV3-2; cdr3_aa: CASSQWGVSNQPQHF; cdr3_nt: TGTGCCAGCAGCCAATGGGGAGTTAGCAATCAGCCCCAGCATTTT
j_call: TRBJ1-1; d_call: .; clone_size: .; v_call: TRBV28; cdr3_aa: CASSYQNYLSEAFF; cdr3_nt: TGTGCCAGCAGCTATCAGAACTACCTTTCTGAAGCTTTCTTT
j_call: TRBJ2-1; d_call: TRBD2; clone_size: .; v_call: TRBV4-1; cdr3_aa: CASSQGPTSGGWNEQFF; cdr3_nt: TGCGCCAGCAGCCAAGGGCCTACTAGCGGGGGATGGAATGAGCAGTTCTTC
j_call: TRBJ2-1; d_call: TRBD2; clone_size: .; v_call: TRBV19; cdr3_aa: CASSTTSGGSHEQFF; cdr3_nt: TGTGCCAGTAGCACTACTAGCGGGGGATCGCATGAGCAGTTCTTC
j_call: TRBJ2-4; d_call: TRBD2; clone_size: .; v_call: TRBV29-1; cdr3_aa: CSGRTSGLAKNIQYF; cdr3_nt: TGCAGCGGCCGGACTAGCGGACTAGCCAAAAACATTCAGTACTTC
j_call: TRBJ2-1; d_call: .; clone_size: .; v_call: TRBV5-1; cdr3_aa: CASSSWGENEQFF; cdr3_nt: TGCGCCAGCAGCTCGTGGGGGGAGAATGAGCAGTTCTTC
j_call: TRBJ2-3; d_call: TRBD2; clone_size: .; v_call: TRBV19; cdr3_aa: CASSSRLAANTQYF; cdr3_nt: TGTGCCAGTAGTTCAAGACTAGCGGCGAATACGCAGTATTTT
j_call: TRBJ2-2; d_call: TRBD2; clone_size: .; v_call: TRBV9; cdr3_aa: CASSSLAGGFGELFF; cdr3_nt: TGTGCCAGCAGTTCCCTAGCGGGGGGGTTCGGGGAGCTGTTTTTT
j_call: TRBJ2-2; d_call: TRBD1; clone_size: .; v_call: TRBV30; cdr3_aa: CAWSWTGRNTGELFF; cdr3_nt: TGTGCCTGGAGTTGGACAGGAAGGAACACCGGGGAGCTGTTTTTT
j_call: TRBJ2-7; d_call: .; clone_size: once; v_call: TRBV4-3; cdr3_aa: CASSHEWQVYEQYF; cdr3_nt: TGCGCCAGCAGCCACGAATGGCAGGTCTACGAGCAGTACTTC
j_call: TRBJ1-3; d_call: TRBD1; clone_size: .; v_call: TRBV11-2; cdr3_aa: CASSPLRQGTGNTIYF; cdr3_nt: TGTGCCAGCAGCCCACTCCGACAGGGAACCGGAAACACCATATATTTT
j_call: TRBJ2-6; d_call: .; clone_size: .; v_call: TRBV5-6; cdr3_aa: CASRRTDTGANVLTF; cdr3_nt: TGTGCCAGCAGACGAACGGACACTGGGGCCAACGTCCTGACTTTC
j_call: TRBJ2-7; d_call: TRBD2; clone_size: few; v_call: TRBV2; cdr3_aa: CASSEHLAGSQQYF; cdr3_nt: TGTGCCAGCAGTGAACACCTAGCGGGGAGTCAGCAGTACTTC